These 6 T cell receptor beta chains were sequenced from one sample in a study of cytomegalovirus exposure and HLA in healthy donors. Clones were read by immunoSEQ multiplex PCR, and TCRdb kept only the in-frame ones, dropping some. The profile shows 150,000 to 200,000 clones, about four fifths of them singletons. Sequences were obtained from PBMCs. The receptors derive from a man aged 18-30 years in good health and CMV-seropositive.

The chain joins TRBV7-2 to TRBJ2-7, with 7 positions matching TRBD1. V trimming: 5 bases; J trimming: 2 bases; junction bases outside the gene matches: 6. Germline loops: CDR1 SGHTA, CDR2 FQGNSA. The CDR3 covers 14 residues. This chain's CDR3 is CASSKRQGTYEQYF. The CDR3 DNA follows: TGTGCCAGCAGCAAGAGACAGGGCACCTACGAGCAGTACTTC.

V gene TRBV9 combines with J gene TRBJ2-1; maybe TRBD2 (6 bases). The CDR3 extends over 13 amino acids. The ends were cut back, 4 bases at V and 7 bases at J, with 12 bases in the middle. Germline CDR1 is SGDLS and CDR2 is YYNGEE. In DNA form, the CDR3 reads TGTGCCAGCAGCTTAAGACTAGTTAATGAGCAGTTCTTC. Translated: CASSLRLVNEQFF.

The chain joins TRBV6-1 to TRBJ1-2, with D maybe TRBD1 (6 bases). CDR3 length: 14 amino acids. The germline V gene has CDR1 MNHNS and CDR2 SASEGT. V lost 2 bases and J lost 2, with 9 bases in between. The CDR3 region has the DNA TGTGCCAGCAGTGAATATGGGGGCAACTATGGCTACACCTTC. Residues: CASSEYGGNYGYTF.

This clone was observed a few times. V usage is TRBV11-2 and J usage is TRBJ2-7, with D maybe TRBD1 (5 bases). V lost 0 bases to trimming and J lost 5 bases, with 14 bases between them. This CDR3 has 15 amino acids. CDR1 is SGHAT, CDR2 FQNNGV, per germline. For the CDR3, the DNA is TGTGCCAGCAGCTTAGATGGGGCGCCTAGTGACGAGCAGTACTTC. Translation: CASSLDGAPSDEQYF.

The V gene is TRBV27, the J gene TRBJ2-7, with D tentatively TRBD1 (5 bases). Germline-derived CDR1 and CDR2 are MNHEY and SMNVEV (reference sequence). The CDR3 runs to 13 residues. V lost 7 bases and J 1 base, leaving 11 bases between the germline ends. The DNA for the CDR3 is TGTGCCAGCATGACAGTAGCTTCCTACGAGCAGTACTTC. It yields the protein CASMTVASYEQYF.

The chain carries TRBV30 and TRBJ2-3, with D uncertain. The CDR3 loop spans 12 amino acids. Deletions cut 0 bases from V and 6 bases from J, with 7 bases between. From germline, CDR1 is GTSNPN and CDR2 SVGIG (reference sequence). Here the CDR3 reads CAWSVTWDTQYF. CDR3 nucleotides: TGTGCCTGGAGTGTAACTTGGGATACGCAGTATTTT.